This T cell receptor (beta chain) is drawn from a study of T cell responses to AZD1222 COVID-19 vaccine. Overall study: Second-dose intervals of approximately 4 or approximately 12 weeks were pooled.

Study observations and caveats: Sampled repertoires all dated from after the peak T cell response.

Profiling relied on immunoSEQ multiplex PCR, and the TCRdb table lists in-frame clones only, not all of them. This table has 95,000 to 100,000 clones, roughly nine tenths appearing once. Of note for this clone: As yet, its antigen is unknown.

The germline V gene has CDR1 LGHDT and CDR2 YNNKEL (reference sequence). V gave up 6 bases and J gave up 6 bases, with 11 bases separating them. This CDR3 is built from 13 residues. This clonotype originated in an adult in good health. The specimen was peripheral blood, collected on day 0 of AZD1222 vaccination. This chain links TRBV3-1 (or the pseudogene TRBV3-2) with TRBJ2-2; D remains unclear. CDR3 region: CASSPGGAGELFF. The DNA for the CDR3 is TGTGCCAGCAGTCCCGGTGGGGCCGGGGAGCTGTTTTTT.